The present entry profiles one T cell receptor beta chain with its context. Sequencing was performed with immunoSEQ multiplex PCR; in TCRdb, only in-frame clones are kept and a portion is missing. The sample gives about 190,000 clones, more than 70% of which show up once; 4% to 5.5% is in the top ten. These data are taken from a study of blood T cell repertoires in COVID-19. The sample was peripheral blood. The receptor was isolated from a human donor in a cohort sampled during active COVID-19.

Here the CDR3 DNA reads TGTGCCAGCAGCTCCGCCGGGACAAAGAACACTGAAGCTTTCTTT. It yields the protein CASSSAGTKNTEAFF. The chain couples TRBV5-4 to TRBJ1-1; tentative D call: TRBD1 (6 bases). Trimming shortened V by 3 bases and J by 1 base, and 13 bases separated the two germline ends. Per the germline V gene, CDR1 is SGHNT and CDR2 is YYREEE (reference sequence). The CDR3 spans 15 residues.